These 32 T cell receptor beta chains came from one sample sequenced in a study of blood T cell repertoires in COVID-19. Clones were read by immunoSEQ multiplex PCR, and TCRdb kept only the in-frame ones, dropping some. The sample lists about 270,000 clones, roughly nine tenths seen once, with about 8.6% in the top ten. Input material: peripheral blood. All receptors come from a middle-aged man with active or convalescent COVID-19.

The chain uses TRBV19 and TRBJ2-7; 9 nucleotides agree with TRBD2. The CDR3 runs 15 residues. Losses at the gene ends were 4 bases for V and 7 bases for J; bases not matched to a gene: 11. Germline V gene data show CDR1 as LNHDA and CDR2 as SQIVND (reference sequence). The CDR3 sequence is CASSTEGLAFGEQYF. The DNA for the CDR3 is TGTGCCAGTAGTACAGAGGGACTAGCTTTTGGGGAGCAGTACTTC.

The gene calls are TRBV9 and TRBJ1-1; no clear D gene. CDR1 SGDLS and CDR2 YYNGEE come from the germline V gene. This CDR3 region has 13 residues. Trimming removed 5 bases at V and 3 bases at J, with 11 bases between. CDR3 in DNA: TGTGCCAGCAGGAGGGAGGGATACACTGAAGCTTTCTTT. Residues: CASRREGYTEAFF.

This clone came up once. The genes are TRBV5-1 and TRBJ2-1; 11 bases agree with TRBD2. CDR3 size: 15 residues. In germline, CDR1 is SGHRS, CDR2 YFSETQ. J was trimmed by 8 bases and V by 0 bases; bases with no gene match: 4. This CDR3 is CASSLAGTSGYEQFF. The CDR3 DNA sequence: TGCGCCAGCAGCTTGGCCGGGACTAGCGGCTATGAGCAGTTCTTC.

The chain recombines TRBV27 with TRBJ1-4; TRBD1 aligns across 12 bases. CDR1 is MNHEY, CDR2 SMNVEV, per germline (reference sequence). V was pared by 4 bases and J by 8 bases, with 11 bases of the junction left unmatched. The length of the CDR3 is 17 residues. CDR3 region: CASSSRDRGLSFEKLFF. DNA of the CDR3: TGTGCCAGCAGTTCCCGGGACAGGGGGCTCTCTTTCGAAAAACTGTTTTTT.

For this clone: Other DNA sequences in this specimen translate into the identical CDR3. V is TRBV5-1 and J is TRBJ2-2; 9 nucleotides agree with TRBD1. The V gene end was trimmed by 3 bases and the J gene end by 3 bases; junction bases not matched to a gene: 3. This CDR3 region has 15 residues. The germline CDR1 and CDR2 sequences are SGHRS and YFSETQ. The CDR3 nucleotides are TGCGCCAGCAGCTCCCGGACAGGGGACACCGGGGAGCTGTTTTTT. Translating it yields CASSSRTGDTGELFF.

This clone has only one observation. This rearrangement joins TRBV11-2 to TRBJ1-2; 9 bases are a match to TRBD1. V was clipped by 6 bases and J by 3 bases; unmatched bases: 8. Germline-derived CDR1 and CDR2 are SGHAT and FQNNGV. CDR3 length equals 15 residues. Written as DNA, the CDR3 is TGTGCCAGCAGACCAAGTACAGGGGGCGACTATGGCTACACCTTC. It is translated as CASRPSTGGDYGYTF.

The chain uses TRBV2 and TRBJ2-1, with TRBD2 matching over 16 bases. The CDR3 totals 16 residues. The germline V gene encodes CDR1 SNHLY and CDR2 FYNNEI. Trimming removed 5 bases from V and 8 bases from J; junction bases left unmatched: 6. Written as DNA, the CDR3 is TGTGCCAGCAGTCCCCCGGGACTAGCGGGAGGGTATGAGCAGTTCTTC. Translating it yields CASSPPGLAGGYEQFF.

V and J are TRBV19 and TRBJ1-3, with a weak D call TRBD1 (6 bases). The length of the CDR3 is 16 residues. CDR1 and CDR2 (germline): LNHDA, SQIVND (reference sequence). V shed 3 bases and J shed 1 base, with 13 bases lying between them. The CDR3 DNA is TGTGCCAGTAGTATTTATGGGGGCAGATCTGGAAACACCATATATTTT. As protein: CASSIYGGRSGNTIYF.

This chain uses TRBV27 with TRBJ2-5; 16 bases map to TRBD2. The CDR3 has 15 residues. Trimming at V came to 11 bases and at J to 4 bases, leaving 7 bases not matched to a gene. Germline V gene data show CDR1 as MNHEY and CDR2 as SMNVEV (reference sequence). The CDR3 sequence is CAVQGTSGGAETQYF. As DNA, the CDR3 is TGTGCCGTCCAAGGGACTAGCGGGGGGGCAGAGACCCAGTACTTC.

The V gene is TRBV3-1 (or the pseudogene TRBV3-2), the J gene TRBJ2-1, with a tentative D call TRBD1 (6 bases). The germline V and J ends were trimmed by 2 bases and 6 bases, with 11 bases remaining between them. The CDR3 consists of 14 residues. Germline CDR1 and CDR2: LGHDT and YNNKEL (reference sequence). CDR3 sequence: CASSQPGQINEQFF. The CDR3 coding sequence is TGTGCCAGCAGCCAACCCGGACAGATCAATGAGCAGTTCTTC.

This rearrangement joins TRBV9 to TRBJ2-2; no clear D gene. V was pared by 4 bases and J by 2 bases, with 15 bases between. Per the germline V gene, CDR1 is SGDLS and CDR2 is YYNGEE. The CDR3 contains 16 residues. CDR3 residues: CASSPNPGHNTGELFF. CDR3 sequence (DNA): TGTGCCAGCAGCCCCAATCCCGGTCATAACACCGGGGAGCTGTTTTTT.

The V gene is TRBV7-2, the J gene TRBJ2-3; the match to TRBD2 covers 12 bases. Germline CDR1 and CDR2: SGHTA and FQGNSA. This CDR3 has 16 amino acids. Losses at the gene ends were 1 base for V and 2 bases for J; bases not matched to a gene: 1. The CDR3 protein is CASSLGTSGITDTQYF. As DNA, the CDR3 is TGTGCCAGCAGCTTAGGGACTAGCGGGATCACAGATACGCAGTATTTT. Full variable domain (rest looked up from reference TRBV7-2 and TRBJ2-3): GAGVSQSPSNKVTEKGKDVELRCDPISGHTALYWYRQSLGQGLEFLIYFQGNSAPDKSGLPSDRFSAERTGGSVSTLTIQRTQQEDSAVYLCASSLGTSGITDTQYFGPGTRLTVL.

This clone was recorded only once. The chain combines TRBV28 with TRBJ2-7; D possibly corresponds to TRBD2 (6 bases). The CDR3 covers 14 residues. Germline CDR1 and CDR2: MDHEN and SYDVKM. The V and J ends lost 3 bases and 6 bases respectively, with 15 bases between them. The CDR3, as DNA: TGTGCCAGCAGTTTGTGGCGGGATGGGACCGAGCAGTACTTC. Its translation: CASSLWRDGTEQYF.

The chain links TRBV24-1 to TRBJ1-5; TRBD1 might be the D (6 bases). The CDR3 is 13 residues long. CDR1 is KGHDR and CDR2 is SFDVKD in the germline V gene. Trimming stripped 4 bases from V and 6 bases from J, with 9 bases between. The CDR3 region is CATSDRTVQPQHF. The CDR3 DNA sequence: TGTGCCACCAGTGACCGGACAGTTCAGCCCCAGCATTTT.

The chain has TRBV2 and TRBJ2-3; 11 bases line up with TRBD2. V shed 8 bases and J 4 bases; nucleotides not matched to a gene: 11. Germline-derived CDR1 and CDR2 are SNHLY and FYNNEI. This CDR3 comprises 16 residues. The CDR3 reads CASLRSGTSGADTQYF. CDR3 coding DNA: TGTGCCAGCCTCCGATCCGGGACTAGCGGCGCAGATACGCAGTATTTT.

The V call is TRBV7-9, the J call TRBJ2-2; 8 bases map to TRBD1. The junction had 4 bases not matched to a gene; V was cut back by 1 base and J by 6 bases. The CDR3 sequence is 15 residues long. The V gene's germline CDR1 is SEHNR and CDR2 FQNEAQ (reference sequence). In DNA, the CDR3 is TGTGCCAGCAGCTTAGGGCAGGGGGCATCCGGGGAGCTGTTTTTT. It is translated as CASSLGQGASGELFF.

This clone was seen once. The CDR3 protein is CASSLDGGQGAWEQYF. CDR3 nucleotides: TGTGCCAGCAGCTTGGACGGCGGACAGGGGGCGTGGGAGCAGTACTTC. The chain has TRBV11-3 and TRBJ2-7; 11 bases agree with TRBD1. The CDR3 has 16 amino acids. CDR1 SGHNT and CDR2 YENEEA come from the germline V gene. V was pared by 3 bases and J by 7 bases, with 11 bases of the junction left unmatched.

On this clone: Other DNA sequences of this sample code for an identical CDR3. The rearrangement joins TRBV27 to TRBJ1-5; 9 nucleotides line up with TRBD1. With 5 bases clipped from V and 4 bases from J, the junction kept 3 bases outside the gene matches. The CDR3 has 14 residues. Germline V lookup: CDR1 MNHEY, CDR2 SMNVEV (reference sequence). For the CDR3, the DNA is TGTGCCAGCAGTCGCGGGACAGGGAATCAGCCCCAGCATTTT. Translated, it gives CASSRGTGNQPQHF.

The CDR3 coding sequence is TGTGCCAGCAGCCCCCCGACAGGACCAGAAGCTTTCTTT. Protein product: CASSPPTGPEAFF. The rearrangement links TRBV9 to TRBJ1-1; tentatively, D is TRBD1 (6 bases). The V and J ends lost 4 bases and 8 bases respectively, with 15 bases between them. Germline assignment: CDR1 SGDLS and CDR2 YYNGEE. This CDR3 spans 13 amino acids.

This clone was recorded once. The CDR3 DNA sequence: TGTGCCAGCAGGGCACACCTTAGCAATCAGCCCCAGCATTTT. Residues: CASRAHLSNQPQHF. This chain uses TRBV6-5 with TRBJ1-5; unclear D gene. This CDR3 spans 14 amino acids. CDR1 and CDR2 (germline): MNHEY, SVGAGI. V was trimmed by 6 bases and J by 0 bases, leaving 9 bases between them.

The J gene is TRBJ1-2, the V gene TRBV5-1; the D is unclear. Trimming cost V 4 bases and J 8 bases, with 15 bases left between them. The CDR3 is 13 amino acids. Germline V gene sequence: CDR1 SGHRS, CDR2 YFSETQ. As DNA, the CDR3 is TGCGCCAGCAGCCCCCACCGGGATCCCGGCTACACCTTC. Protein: CASSPHRDPGYTF.

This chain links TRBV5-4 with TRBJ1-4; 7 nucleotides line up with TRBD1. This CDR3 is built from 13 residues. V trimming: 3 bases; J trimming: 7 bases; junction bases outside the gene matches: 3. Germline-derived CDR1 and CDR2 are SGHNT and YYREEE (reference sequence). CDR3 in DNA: TGTGCCAGCAGCTACCCAGGGGGTGAAAAACTGTTTTTT. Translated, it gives CASSYPGGEKLFF.

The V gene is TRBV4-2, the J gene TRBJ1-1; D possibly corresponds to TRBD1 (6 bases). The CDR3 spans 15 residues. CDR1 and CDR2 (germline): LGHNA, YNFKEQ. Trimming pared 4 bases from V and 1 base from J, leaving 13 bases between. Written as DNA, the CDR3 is TGTGCCAGCAGCCTAACCGGGACAACGAACACTGAAGCTTTCTTT. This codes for CASSLTGTTNTEAFF.

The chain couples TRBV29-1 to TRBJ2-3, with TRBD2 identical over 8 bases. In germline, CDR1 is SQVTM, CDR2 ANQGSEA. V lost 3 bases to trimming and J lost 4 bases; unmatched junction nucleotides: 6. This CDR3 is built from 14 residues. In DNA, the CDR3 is TGCAGCGTTGACGAGGCGGGAGGAGCAGATACGCAGTATTTT. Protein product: CSVDEAGGADTQYF.

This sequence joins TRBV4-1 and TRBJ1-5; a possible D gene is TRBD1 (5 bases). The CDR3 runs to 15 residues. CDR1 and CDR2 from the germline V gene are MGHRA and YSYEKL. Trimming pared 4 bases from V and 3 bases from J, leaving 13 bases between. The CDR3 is CASSPGDRFNQPQHF. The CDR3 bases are TGCGCCAGCAGCCCTGGAGACAGATTCAATCAGCCCCAGCATTTT.

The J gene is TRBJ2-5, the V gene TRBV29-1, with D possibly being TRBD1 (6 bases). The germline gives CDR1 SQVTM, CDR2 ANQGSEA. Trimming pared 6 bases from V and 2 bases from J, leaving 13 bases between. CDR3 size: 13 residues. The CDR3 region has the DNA TGCAGCGTCGACTCGCAGGGGCAAGAGACCCAGTACTTC. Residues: CSVDSQGQETQYF.

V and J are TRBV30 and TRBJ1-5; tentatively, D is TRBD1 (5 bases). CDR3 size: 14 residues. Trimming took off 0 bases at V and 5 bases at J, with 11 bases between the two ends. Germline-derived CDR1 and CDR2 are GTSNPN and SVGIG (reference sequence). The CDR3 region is CAWSVPGGDQPQHF. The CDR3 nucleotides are TGTGCCTGGAGTGTACCGGGGGGAGATCAGCCCCAGCATTTT.

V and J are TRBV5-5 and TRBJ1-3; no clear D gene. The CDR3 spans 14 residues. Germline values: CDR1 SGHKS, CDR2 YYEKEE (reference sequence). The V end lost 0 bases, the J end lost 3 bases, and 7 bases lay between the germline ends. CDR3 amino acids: CASSLGGIGNTIYF. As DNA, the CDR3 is TGTGCCAGCAGCTTGGGCGGGATTGGAAACACCATATATTTT.

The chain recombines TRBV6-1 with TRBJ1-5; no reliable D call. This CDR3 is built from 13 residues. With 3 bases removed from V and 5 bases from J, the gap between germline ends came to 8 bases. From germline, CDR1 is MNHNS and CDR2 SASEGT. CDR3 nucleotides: TGTGCCAGCAGTGAGTCCGAGTATCAGCCCCAGCATTTT. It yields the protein CASSESEYQPQHF.

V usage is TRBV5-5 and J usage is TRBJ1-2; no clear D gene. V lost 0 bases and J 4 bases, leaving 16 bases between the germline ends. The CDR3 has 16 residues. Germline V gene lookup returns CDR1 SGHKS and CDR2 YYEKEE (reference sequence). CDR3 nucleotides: TGTGCCAGCAGCTTGGATTCCTCCGGGATCACCTATGGCTACACCTTC. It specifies CASSLDSSGITYGYTF.

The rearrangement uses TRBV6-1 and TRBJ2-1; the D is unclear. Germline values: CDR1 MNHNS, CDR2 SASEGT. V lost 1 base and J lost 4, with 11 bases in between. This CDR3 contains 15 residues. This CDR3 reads CASSEEAELYNEQFF. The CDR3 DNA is TGTGCCAGCAGTGAAGAGGCGGAACTATACAATGAGCAGTTCTTC.

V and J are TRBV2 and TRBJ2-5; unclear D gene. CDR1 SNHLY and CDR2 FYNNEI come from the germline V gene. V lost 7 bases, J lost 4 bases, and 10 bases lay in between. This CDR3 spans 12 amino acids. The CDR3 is CASTMGVETQYF. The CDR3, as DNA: TGTGCCAGCACTATGGGCGTAGAGACCCAGTACTTC.